This T cell receptor (beta chain) is from a study of cytomegalovirus exposure and HLA in healthy donors. The CDR3 is 13 residues long. The ends were cut back, 5 bases at V and 4 bases at J, with 12 bases in the middle. Germline CDR1 is SGHTA and CDR2 is FQGNSA. PCR employed 60 Vbeta and 13 Jbeta primers. TCRdb's copy holds only in-frame clones and misses some; the assay was immunoSEQ multiplex PCR. Of 150,000 to 200,000 clones detected, about four fifths appear once; the ten largest clones hold 1.7%. This clone was seen more than once but under ten times. Input material: PBMCs. V gene TRBV7-2 combines with J gene TRBJ2-7, with no clear D. The receptor was isolated from a middle-aged man in good health and CMV-seropositive. The CDR3 DNA reads TGTGCCAGCAGCCAGGCGACCGGATACGAGCAGTACTTC. It is translated as CASSQATGYEQYF.